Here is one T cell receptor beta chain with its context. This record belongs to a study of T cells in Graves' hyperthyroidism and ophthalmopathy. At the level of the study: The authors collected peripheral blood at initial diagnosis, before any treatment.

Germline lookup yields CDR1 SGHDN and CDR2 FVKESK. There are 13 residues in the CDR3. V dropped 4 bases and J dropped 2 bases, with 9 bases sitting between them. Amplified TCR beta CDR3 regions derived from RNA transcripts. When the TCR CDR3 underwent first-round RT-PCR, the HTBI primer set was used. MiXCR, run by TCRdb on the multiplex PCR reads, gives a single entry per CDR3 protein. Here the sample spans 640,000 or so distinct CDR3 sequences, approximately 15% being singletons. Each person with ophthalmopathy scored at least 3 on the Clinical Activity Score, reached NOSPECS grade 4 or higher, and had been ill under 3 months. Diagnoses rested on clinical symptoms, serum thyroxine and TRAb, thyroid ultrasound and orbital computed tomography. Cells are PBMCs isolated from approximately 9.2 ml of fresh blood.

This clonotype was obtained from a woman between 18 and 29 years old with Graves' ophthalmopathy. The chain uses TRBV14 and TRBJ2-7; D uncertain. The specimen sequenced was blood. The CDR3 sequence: CASSRTNTYEQYF. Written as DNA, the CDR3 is TGTGCCAGCAGCCGAACCAACACCTACGAGCAGTACTTC.